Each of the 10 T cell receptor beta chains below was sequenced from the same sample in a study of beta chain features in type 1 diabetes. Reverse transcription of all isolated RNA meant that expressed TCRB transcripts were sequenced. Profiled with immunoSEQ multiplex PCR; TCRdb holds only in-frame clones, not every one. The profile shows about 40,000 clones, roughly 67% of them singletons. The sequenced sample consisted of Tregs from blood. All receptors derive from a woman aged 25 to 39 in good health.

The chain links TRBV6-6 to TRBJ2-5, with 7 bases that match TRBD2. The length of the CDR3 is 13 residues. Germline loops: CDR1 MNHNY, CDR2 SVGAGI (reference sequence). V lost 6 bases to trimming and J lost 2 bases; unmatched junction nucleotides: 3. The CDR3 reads CASRTSTQETQYF. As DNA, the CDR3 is TGTGCCAGCAGGACTAGCACACAAGAGACCCAGTACTTC.

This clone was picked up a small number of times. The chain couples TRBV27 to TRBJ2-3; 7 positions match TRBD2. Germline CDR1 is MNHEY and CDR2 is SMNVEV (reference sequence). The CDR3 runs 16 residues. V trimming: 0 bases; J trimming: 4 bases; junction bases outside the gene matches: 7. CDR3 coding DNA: TGTGCCAGCAGTTTATCGGGCCGGCGGGGGTCAGATACGCAGTATTTT. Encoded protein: CASSLSGRRGSDTQYF.

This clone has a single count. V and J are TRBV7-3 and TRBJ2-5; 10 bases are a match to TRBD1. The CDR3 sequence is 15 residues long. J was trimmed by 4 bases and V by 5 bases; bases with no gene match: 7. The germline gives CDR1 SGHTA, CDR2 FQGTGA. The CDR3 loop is CASSAGQGVLETQYF. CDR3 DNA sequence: TGTGCCAGCAGCGCCGGACAGGGGGTCTTAGAGACCCAGTACTTC.

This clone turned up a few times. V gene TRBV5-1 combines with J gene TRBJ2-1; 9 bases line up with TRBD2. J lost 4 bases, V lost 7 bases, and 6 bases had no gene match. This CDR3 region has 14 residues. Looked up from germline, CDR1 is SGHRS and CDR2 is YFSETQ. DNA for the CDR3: TGCGCCAGCTCCGGGACTAGCATTTACAATGAGCAGTTCTTC. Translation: CASSGTSIYNEQFF.

CDR3 in amino acids: CASSLQGSGTEAFF. DNA of the CDR3: TGTGCCAGCTCTTTACAGGGTAGTGGGACTGAAGCTTTCTTT. The chain is built from TRBV18 and TRBJ1-1, with TRBD1 as a possible D gene (6 bases). The V end was cut by 6 bases, the J end by 5 bases, with 16 bases between. CDR1 is KGHSH, CDR2 LQKENI, per germline. The CDR3 is made up of 14 amino acids.

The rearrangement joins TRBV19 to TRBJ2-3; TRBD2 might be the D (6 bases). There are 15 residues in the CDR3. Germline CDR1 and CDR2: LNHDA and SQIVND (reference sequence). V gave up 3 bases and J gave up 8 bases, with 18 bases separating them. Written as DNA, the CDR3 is TGTGCCAGTAGTATGACGCCAGCGGGCAGGAGTACGCAGTATTTT. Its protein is CASSMTPAGRSTQYF.

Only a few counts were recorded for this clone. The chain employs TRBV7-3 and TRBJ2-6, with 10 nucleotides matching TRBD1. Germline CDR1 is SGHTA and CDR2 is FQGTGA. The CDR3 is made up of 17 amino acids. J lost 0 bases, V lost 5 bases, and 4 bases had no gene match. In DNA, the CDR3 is TGTGCCAGCAGCCCACGGACAGGGGGCTCTGGGGCCAACGTCCTGACTTTC. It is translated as CASSPRTGGSGANVLTF.

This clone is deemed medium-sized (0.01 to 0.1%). In DNA form, the CDR3 reads TGTGCCAGCAGCTTAGGCTTGGGACAGAATGAAAAACTGTTTTTT. Translated, it gives CASSLGLGQNEKLFF. The rearrangement uses TRBV7-2 and TRBJ1-4; TRBD1 aligns across 7 bases. Germline lookup yields CDR1 SGHTA and CDR2 FQGNSA. The J segment lost 5 bases and the V segment lost 1 base, leaving 4 bases of the junction unmatched. The CDR3 has 15 amino acids.

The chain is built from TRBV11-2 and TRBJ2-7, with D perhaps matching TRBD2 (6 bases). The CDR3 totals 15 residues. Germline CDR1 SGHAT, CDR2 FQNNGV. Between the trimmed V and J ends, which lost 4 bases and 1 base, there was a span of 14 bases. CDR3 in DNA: TGTGCCAGCAGCTCAACTAGCACGGGATCCTACGAGCAGTACTTC. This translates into CASSSTSTGSYEQYF.

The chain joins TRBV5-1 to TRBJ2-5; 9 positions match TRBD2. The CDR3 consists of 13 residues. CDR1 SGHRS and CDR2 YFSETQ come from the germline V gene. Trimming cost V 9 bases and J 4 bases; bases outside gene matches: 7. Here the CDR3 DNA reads TGCGCCACCCGCCAACTAGCGGGAGAGACCCAGTACTTC. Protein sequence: CATRQLAGETQYF.